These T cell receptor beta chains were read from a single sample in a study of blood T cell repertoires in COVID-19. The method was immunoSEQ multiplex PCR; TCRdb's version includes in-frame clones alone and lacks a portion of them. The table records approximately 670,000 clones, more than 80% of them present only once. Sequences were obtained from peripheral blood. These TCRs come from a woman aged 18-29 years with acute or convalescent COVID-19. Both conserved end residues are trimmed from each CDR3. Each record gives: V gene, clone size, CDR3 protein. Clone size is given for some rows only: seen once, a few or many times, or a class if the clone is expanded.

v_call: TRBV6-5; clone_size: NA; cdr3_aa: ASSYSWNTEAF
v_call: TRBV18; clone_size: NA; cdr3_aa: ASSRNPGQGTYGYT
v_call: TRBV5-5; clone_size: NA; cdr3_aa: ASSPGQSYNEQF
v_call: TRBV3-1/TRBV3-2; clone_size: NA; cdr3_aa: AARTGTNTGELF
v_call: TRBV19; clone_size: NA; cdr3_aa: ASTTGTPRPLH
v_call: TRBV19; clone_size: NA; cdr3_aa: ASNIGGMNTEAF
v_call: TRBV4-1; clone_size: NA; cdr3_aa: ASSPITGRSYEQY
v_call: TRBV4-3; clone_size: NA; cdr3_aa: ASSQGARVNSPLH
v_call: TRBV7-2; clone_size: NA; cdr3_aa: ASSLAPTGYGYT
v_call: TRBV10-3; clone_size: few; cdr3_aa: ASGKAGEPLH
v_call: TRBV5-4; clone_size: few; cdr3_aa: ASSLLTGGSYNEQF
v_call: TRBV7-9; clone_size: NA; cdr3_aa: ASSPDRGPGNTIY
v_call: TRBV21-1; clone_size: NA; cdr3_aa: ASLLRGRRGTDTQY
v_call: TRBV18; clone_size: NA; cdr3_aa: ASSDPPSRGTGETQY
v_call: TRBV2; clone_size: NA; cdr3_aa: ASRRGQGKDEKLF
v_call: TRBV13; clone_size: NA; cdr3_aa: ASSSNPSRAGANVLT
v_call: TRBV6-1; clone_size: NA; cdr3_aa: ASSEEVSGAKNIQY
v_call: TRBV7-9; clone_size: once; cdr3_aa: ASSRSAGGANTQY
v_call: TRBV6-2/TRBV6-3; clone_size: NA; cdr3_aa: ASSRGRYGYT
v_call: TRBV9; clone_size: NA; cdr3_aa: ASSVGGRGTDTQY
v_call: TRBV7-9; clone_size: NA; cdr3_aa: ASSLAPGAITYEQY
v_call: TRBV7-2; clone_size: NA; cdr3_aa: ASSLQMNQPQH
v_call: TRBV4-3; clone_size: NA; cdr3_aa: ASSQDGSSSYEQY
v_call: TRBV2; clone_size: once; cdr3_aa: ASRETGGQETQY
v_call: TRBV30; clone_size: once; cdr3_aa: ACQRGTDTQY
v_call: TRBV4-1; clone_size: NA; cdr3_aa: ASSQERQIVHEQY
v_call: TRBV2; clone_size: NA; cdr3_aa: ASSEDLGGTSPLH
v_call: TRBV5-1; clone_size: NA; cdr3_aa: ASSSTGVGTGELF
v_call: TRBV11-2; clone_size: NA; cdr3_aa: ASSYRSRSYEQY
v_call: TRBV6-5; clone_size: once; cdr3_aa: ASSYSTGGGYT
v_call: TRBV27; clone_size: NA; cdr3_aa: ASSFRGSAIFNNSPLH
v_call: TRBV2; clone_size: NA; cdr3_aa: ASNRDIFNQPQH
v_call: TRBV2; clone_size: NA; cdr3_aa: ASTSWQGNEKLF
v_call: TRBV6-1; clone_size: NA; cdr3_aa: ASSETPDSPNQPQH
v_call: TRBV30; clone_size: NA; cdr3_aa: AWSGVAGFTDTQY
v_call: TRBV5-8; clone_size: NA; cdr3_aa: ASSFTGSGYGYT
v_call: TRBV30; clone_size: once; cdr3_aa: ASTTGYGYT
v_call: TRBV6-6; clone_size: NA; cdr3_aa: ASDSTSGARDEQY
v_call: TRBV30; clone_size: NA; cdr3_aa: AWSVTGRGNTIY
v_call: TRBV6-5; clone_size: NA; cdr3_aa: ASSPRVQETQY
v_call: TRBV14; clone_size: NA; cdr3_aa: ASSQDRTGGGYT
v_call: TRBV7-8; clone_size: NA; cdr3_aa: ASSFRANTEAF
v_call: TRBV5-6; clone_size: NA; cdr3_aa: ASRGLSYEQY
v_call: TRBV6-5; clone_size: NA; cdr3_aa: AIRSGGSDYNEQF
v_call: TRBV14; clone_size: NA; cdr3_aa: ASSPPGKQETQY
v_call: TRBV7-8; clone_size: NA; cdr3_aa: ASSVRPGQVVGNTIY
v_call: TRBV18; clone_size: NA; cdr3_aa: ASSPRQGVEAF
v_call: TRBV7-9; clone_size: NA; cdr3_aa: ASTKTSDTDTQY
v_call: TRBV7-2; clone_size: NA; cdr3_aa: ASSHSYEQY